The sequence of this T cell receptor (beta chain) was determined in a study of T-cell reconstitution after alpha-beta-depleted transplantation in children. Study results and caveats: Newly produced T cells mostly provided counts and TCRbeta diversity after one year, as hyperexpanded clones declined. Several hundred expanded graft clones reportedly supplied alpha-beta T cells about two months after transplant. Surviving thymic progenitors and recipient T cells were the source of high TCRbeta diversity at day 60 in some patients.

Preparation of the TCRbeta library used unique molecular identifiers. TCRdb independently ran MiXCR on the PCR reads; one entry per CDR3 protein. The top ten hold roughly 25% of the sample, which has about 110,000 distinct CDR3 sequences, almost 6.5% seen once. This clonotype was found many times. Its specificity is unknown. This clonotype was sampled from a male patient between 2 and 10 years old who had a stem cell transplant for acute lymphoblastic leukemia, so the T cells may come from the graft donor. This material consisted of PBMCs, mostly from graft donor cells, taken 360 days after TCRalphabeta/CD19-depleted stem cell transplant.

CDR3 bases: TGTGCCAGCAGCAGGACATCTAATAGCAATCAGCCCCAGCATTTT. Residues: CASSRTSNSNQPQHF. The chain is built from TRBV6-2 or TRBV6-3 and TRBJ1-5, with a possible D match to TRBD1 (5 bases). V was trimmed by 6 bases and J by 0 bases, leaving 12 bases between them. The CDR3 has 15 amino acids. Germline CDR1 is MNHEY and CDR2 is SVGEGT.